Shown below are 26 T cell receptor beta chains from a single sample sequenced in a study of regulatory T cells in long-lasting Graves disease. The time point denotes: persistent/refractory GD, antithyroid drugs over 5 years with positive TRAb. PBMC-derived RNA was used for the TCR library. Libraries of TCR beta came from iRepertoire HTBI primers plus Arm-PCR of CDR3 regions. TCRdb redid the calling of the multiplex PCR reads with MiXCR, one entry per CDR3 protein. This sample has approximately 350,000 distinct CDR3 sequences; 20% to 25% occur once, and the top ten carry approximately 27%. The source was peripheral blood mononuclear cells (PBMCs), collected when the disease was refractory, from a patient treated with antithyroid drugs. The receptors were gathered from a woman in her thirties or forties with Graves disease.

The chain is built from TRBV5-4 and TRBJ2-7; D remains unclear. The ends were cut back, 5 bases at V and 7 bases at J, with 19 bases in the middle. This CDR3 spans 14 amino acids. Per germline, CDR1 SGHNT and CDR2 YYREEE (reference sequence). CDR3 DNA: TGTGCCAGCAGTCCCGGGCCCCTTATTTATGAGCAGTACTTC. It translates to CASSPGPLIYEQYF. The full variable domain, completed using reference TRBV5-4 and TRBJ2-7, is ETGVTQSPTHLIKTRGQQVTLRCSSQSGHNTVSWYQQALGQGPQFIFQYYREEENGRGNFPPRFSGLQFPNYSSELNVNALELDDSALYLCASSPGPLIYEQYFGPGTRLTVT.

At least ten counts were recorded for this clonotype. The rearrangement uses TRBV28 and TRBJ2-7, with D possibly matching TRBD2 (6 bases). Trimming shortened V by 11 bases and J by 6 bases, and 11 bases separated the two germline ends. The CDR3 length is 10 residues. CDR1 and CDR2 (germline): MDHEN, SYDVKM. Written as DNA, the CDR3 is TGTGCCTCTGGGGGGAGCGAGCAGTACTTC. Protein sequence: CASGGSEQYF. Full variable domain (missing parts from reference TRBV28 and TRBJ2-7): DVKVTQSSRYLVKRTGEKVFLECVQDMDHENMFWYRQDPGLGLRLIYFSYDVKMKEKGDIPEGYSVSREKKERFSLILESASTNQTSMYLCASGGSEQYFGPGTRLTVT.

This clonotype was seen ten or more times. This chain joins TRBV27 and TRBJ2-7; D gene uncertain. Between the trimmed V and J ends, which lost 7 bases and 4 bases, there was a span of 5 bases. CDR1 is MNHEY and CDR2 is SMNVEV in the germline V gene (reference sequence). The CDR3 runs 10 residues. Here the CDR3 reads CASTLYEQYF. The CDR3 bases are TGTGCCAGCACCCTGTACGAGCAGTACTTC.

The V and J genes are TRBV20-1 and TRBJ2-1; TRBD2 matches 8 bases. The V gene's germline CDR1 is DFQATT and CDR2 SNEGSKA (reference sequence). V lost 7 bases, J lost 3 bases, and 5 bases stayed unmatched. This CDR3 region has 13 residues. CDR3 sequence reads: CSGASGHYNEQFF. CDR3 nucleotides: TGCAGTGGGGCTAGCGGGCACTACAATGAGCAGTTCTTC.

V is TRBV6-4 and J is TRBJ2-3; the match to TRBD2 covers 7 bases. The CDR3 has 15 residues. After removal of 0 bases from V and 4 bases from J, the junction contained 4 bases not matched to a gene. CDR1 and CDR2 from the germline V gene are MRHNA and SNTAGT. CDR3 residues: CASSDSSGGADTQYF. As DNA, the CDR3 is TGTGCCAGCAGTGACTCGTCGGGAGGTGCAGATACGCAGTATTTT.

The chain combines TRBV6-1 with TRBJ2-2, with TRBD1 matching over 10 bases. The germline gives CDR1 MNHNS, CDR2 SASEGT. With V trimmed by 3 bases and J by 6 bases, 10 bases remained unmatched. This CDR3 contains 17 residues. The CDR3 is CASSDSKGQGRAGELFF. CDR3 nucleotides: TGTGCCAGCAGTGACTCTAAGGGACAGGGGAGAGCCGGGGAGCTGTTTTTT.

There are a few counts of this clonotype. The chain combines TRBV19 with TRBJ2-7; 14 bases are a match to TRBD2. CDR1 is LNHDA and CDR2 is SQIVND in the germline V gene (reference sequence). Losses at the gene ends were 4 bases for V and 2 bases for J; bases not matched to a gene: 4. The CDR3 covers 16 residues. The CDR3 nucleotides read TGTGCCAGTAGTACGACTAGCGGGAGGGAAACCTACGAGCAGTACTTC. Translated: CASSTTSGRETYEQYF. Full variable domain (outside the CDR3, taken from reference TRBV19 and TRBJ2-7): DGGITQSPKYLFRKEGQNVTLSCEQNLNHDAMYWYRQDPGQGLRLIYYSQIVNDFQKGDIAEGYSVSREKKESFPLTVTSAQKNPTAFYLCASSTTSGRETYEQYFGPGTRLTVT.

This sequence joins TRBV20-1 and TRBJ2-4; D not certain. This CDR3 has 14 residues. The germline gives CDR1 DFQATT, CDR2 SNEGSKA (reference sequence). V was pared by 1 base and J by 7 bases, with 14 bases between. CDR3 protein: CSARAAPPMNIQYF. DNA of the CDR3: TGCAGTGCTAGAGCGGCTCCACCGATGAACATTCAGTACTTC.

This clonotype was seen a handful of times. The chain has TRBV6-1 and TRBJ2-3, with TRBD2 identical over 9 bases. The CDR3 covers 15 residues. Germline lookup yields CDR1 MNHNS and CDR2 SASEGT. The junction had 3 bases not matched to a gene; V was cut back by 2 bases and J by 3 bases. CDR3 loop: CASSEIAGATDTQYF. The DNA of the CDR3 is TGTGCCAGCAGTGAAATAGCGGGAGCGACAGATACGCAGTATTTT.

The chain uses TRBV7-9 and TRBJ2-7, with D hard to call. Germline CDR1 and CDR2: SEHNR and FQNEAQ (reference sequence). Trimming removed 0 bases from V and 2 bases from J, with 5 bases in between. CDR3 length: 13 amino acids. In nucleotides, the CDR3 is TGTGCCAGCAGCTTAGCAGATACCTACGAGCAGTACTTC. This encodes CASSLADTYEQYF.

The V call is TRBV6-2 or TRBV6-3, the J call TRBJ1-1, with a possible D match to TRBD1 (6 bases). The CDR3 is 13 residues long. V shed 5 bases and J shed 5 bases, with 12 bases lying between them. Per the germline V gene, CDR1 is MNHEY and CDR2 is SVGEGT. Written as DNA, the CDR3 is TGTGCCAGCAGTGAAATAGGGGGGACTGAAGCTTTCTTT. Protein: CASSEIGGTEAFF.

This clonotype has ten or more counts. The chain has TRBV28 and TRBJ1-5, with TRBD1 matching 7 bases. The CDR3 spans 16 residues. In germline, CDR1 is MDHEN, CDR2 SYDVKM. The junction had 10 bases not matched to a gene; V was cut back by 8 bases and J by 0 bases. The DNA of the CDR3 is TGTGCCAGCCGCGGGACAGCGATTTATAGCAATCAGCCCCAGCATTTT. It encodes CASRGTAIYSNQPQHF.

This clonotype showed up just a few times. The V and J genes are TRBV6-1 and TRBJ1-5; 7 bases agree with TRBD1. Germline CDR1 and CDR2: MNHNS and SASEGT. V trimming: 5 bases; J trimming: 2 bases; junction bases outside the gene matches: 3. The CDR3 is 14 amino acids. The CDR3 loop is CASSITGGNQPQHF. The DNA for the CDR3 is TGTGCCAGCAGTATTACAGGGGGCAATCAGCCCCAGCATTTT.

Concerning this clonotype itself: This sequence may be a read error, since a much larger clone differs from it by one base. The chain uses TRBV11-3 and TRBJ2-5; TRBD1 or TRBD2 may be the D gene (5 bases each). The CDR3 loop spans 14 amino acids. Germline CDR1 SGHNT, CDR2 YENEEA. CDR3: CASSEIRGFGTQCF. Here the CDR3 DNA reads TGTGCCAGCAGCGAAATACGGGGATTCGGGACCCAGTGCTTC.

This clonotype was observed a handful of times. J is TRBJ1-4 and V is TRBV25-1, with D possibly matching TRBD1 (6 bases). The V and J ends lost 3 bases and 7 bases respectively, with 15 bases between them. Germline assignment: CDR1 MGHDK and CDR2 SYGVNS. The CDR3 contains 15 residues. The CDR3 spells CASSDSGTLLEKLFF. CDR3 coding DNA: TGTGCCAGCAGTGACTCCGGGACACTACTTGAAAAACTGTTTTTT.

This clonotype was counted at least ten times. This sequence joins TRBV28 and TRBJ1-5; D is unresolved. Per the germline V gene, CDR1 is MDHEN and CDR2 is SYDVKM. The V end lost 2 bases, the J end lost 6 bases, and 14 bases lay between the germline ends. The length of the CDR3 is 15 residues. The CDR3, as DNA: TGTGCCAGCAGTTTAATCACGGGAATCGGTCAGCCCCAGCATTTT. It is translated as CASSLITGIGQPQHF.

This clonotype was observed at least ten times. The chain is built from TRBV25-1 and TRBJ2-1; D unresolved. The germline V gene encodes CDR1 MGHDK and CDR2 SYGVNS. The germline V and J ends were trimmed by 4 bases and 2 bases, with 3 bases remaining between them. CDR3 length equals 12 residues. CDR3 DNA: TGTGCCAGCAGTGCCCCCTACAATGAGCAGTTCTTC. This gives the protein CASSAPYNEQFF.

This clonotype has a count of ten or more. The chain is built from TRBV28 and TRBJ1-6; D unclear. This CDR3 has 13 amino acids. Germline values: CDR1 MDHEN, CDR2 SYDVKM. With 6 bases removed from V and 9 bases from J, the gap between germline ends came to 12 bases. CDR3 sequence: CASSLRSGSPLHF. Written as DNA, the CDR3 is TGTGCCAGCAGCCTTCGGAGTGGTTCACCCCTCCACTTT.

This clonotype was detected a few times. The CDR3 spells CASSDRPRGKNIQYF. The CDR3 bases are TGTGCCAGTAGCGACAGACCTCGAGGGAAAAACATTCAGTACTTC. V and J are TRBV19 and TRBJ2-4; D assignment may be TRBD1 or TRBD2 (5 bases each). Per germline, CDR1 LNHDA and CDR2 SQIVND (reference sequence). The CDR3 contains 15 residues. V lost 6 bases and J 4 bases, leaving 16 bases between the germline ends. The whole variable domain, filled in from reference TRBV19 and TRBJ2-4, reads DGGITQSPKYLFRKEGQNVTLSCEQNLNHDAMYWYRQDPGQGLRLIYYSQIVNDFQKGDIAEGYSVSREKKESFPLTVTSAQKNPTAFYLCASSDRPRGKNIQYFGAGTRLSVL.

The chain carries TRBV11-2 and TRBJ2-1; D assignment may be TRBD1 or TRBD2 (5 bases each). The germline V gene encodes CDR1 SGHAT and CDR2 FQNNGV. The CDR3 is made up of 13 amino acids. The V and J ends lost 4 bases and 9 bases respectively, with 13 bases between them. CDR3 amino acids: CASSSPRDGEQFF. The CDR3 nucleotides are TGTGCCAGCAGCTCGCCCAGGGACGGTGAGCAGTTCTTC.

This clonotype showed up just a few times. The chain recombines TRBV5-1 with TRBJ2-7, with D unclear. This CDR3 is 15 amino acids long. Trimming shortened V by 4 bases and J by 0 bases, and 14 bases separated the two germline ends. Germline loops: CDR1 SGHRS, CDR2 YFSETQ. DNA of the CDR3: TGCGCCAGCAGCGTCCCGGACGGGTACTCCTACGAGCAGTACTTC. As protein: CASSVPDGYSYEQYF.

This clonotype has a handful of counts. This sequence joins TRBV13 and TRBJ2-7, with D maybe TRBD1 (5 bases). Germline loops: CDR1 PRHDT, CDR2 FYEKMQ (reference sequence). There are 13 residues in the CDR3. V was shortened by 4 bases and J by 2 bases, with 9 bases between the two germline ends. CDR3 sequence (DNA): TGTGCCAGCAGCTCTCGACAGCCCTACGAGCAGTACTTC. Its protein product is CASSSRQPYEQYF.

Ten or more counts support this clonotype. The chain has TRBV2 and TRBJ2-7; the D gene could be TRBD1 or TRBD2 (5 bases each). The CDR3 sequence is 14 residues long. The V gene lost 1 base and the J gene lost 3 bases, with 10 bases spanning the gap. The germline V gene has CDR1 SNHLY and CDR2 FYNNEI. Here the CDR3 reads CASSEGQGDYEQYF. DNA of the CDR3: TGTGCCAGCAGTGAAGGGCAGGGAGACTACGAGCAGTACTTC.

CDR3 residues: CASSLDLERPFFNEQFF. For the CDR3, the DNA is TGTGCCAGCAGCTTAGATCTGGAGCGCCCATTTTTCAATGAGCAGTTCTTC. The chain carries TRBV11-2 and TRBJ2-1; the D is unclear. The CDR3 runs to 17 residues. Germline V gene lookup returns CDR1 SGHAT and CDR2 FQNNGV. V shed 0 bases and J shed 6 bases, with 18 bases lying between them.

The chain joins TRBV3-1 to TRBJ2-5; 8 bases line up with TRBD2. The CDR3 runs 15 residues. Germline V gene lookup returns CDR1 LGHDT and CDR2 YNNKEL (reference sequence). V lost 3 bases, J lost 5 bases, and 8 bases stayed unmatched. The CDR3 is CASSHPGAGVETQYF. As DNA, the CDR3 is TGTGCCAGCAGCCACCCAGGAGCGGGAGTGGAGACCCAGTACTTC.

The genes are TRBV29-1 and TRBJ2-6; the D gene is possibly TRBD1 (6 bases). Per the germline V gene, CDR1 is SQVTM and CDR2 is ANQGSEA. Trimming stripped 6 bases from V and 0 bases from J, with 21 bases between. The CDR3 contains 18 residues. CDR3 sequence: CSVRKLTGPSSGANVLTF. CDR3 DNA: TGCAGCGTCAGGAAACTGACAGGTCCAAGCTCTGGGGCCAACGTCCTGACTTTC.